The 4 T cell receptor beta chains below all came from one sample that was sequenced in a study of cytotoxic CD8 clonotypes in ibrutinib-treated CLL (dated by TCRdb to the early 2020s). Library construction relied on the immunoSEQ multiplex PCR assay. As stored in TCRdb, this immuneACCESS dataset retains in-frame rearrangements with V and J assigned. A fraction of the clones does not appear; measured against another copy, unresolved V genes explain less than half of the discrepancy, and the remainder lacks a known reason. The sample table records around 130,000 clones; approximately 81% of these occur just once. 3.3% of the sample rests with the top ten. Interpreted using the paper, the time point label stands for: approximately 2 years on ibrutinib. The sample was PBMCs, taken after 24 months of ibrutinib treatment. The receptors stem from a human donor with chronic lymphocytic leukemia.

The chain has TRBV7-6 and TRBJ2-1; TRBD2 aligns across 7 bases. The trim removed 0 bases at V and 3 bases at J, leaving 5 bases unmatched. CDR3 size: 16 residues. Germline V gene sequence: CDR1 SGHVS, CDR2 FNYEAQ. The chain's CDR3 is CASSLAAGDLYNEQFF. The DNA for the CDR3 is TGTGCCAGCAGCTTAGCCGCGGGGGACCTCTACAATGAGCAGTTCTTC.

V gene TRBV7-6 combines with J gene TRBJ2-7; D gene ambiguous. The CDR3 is 12 residues long. Per the germline V gene, CDR1 is SGHVS and CDR2 is FNYEAQ. V was cut by 4 bases and J by 5 bases, with 9 bases left in between. The CDR3 DNA sequence: TGTGCCAGCAGCTCCCCCGACCACGAGCAGTACTTC. Translated, it gives CASSSPDHEQYF.

The chain is built from TRBV10-3 and TRBJ1-1; weak D call: TRBD1 (5 bases). V was clipped by 1 base and J by 1 base, with 13 bases between them. There are 16 residues in the CDR3. Germline V gene data show CDR1 as ENHRY and CDR2 as SYGVKD. CDR3 coding DNA: TGTGCCATCAGTGAGTTGGGCAGGGCCCGGAACACTGAAGCTTTCTTT. It encodes CAISELGRARNTEAFF.

V is TRBV10-3 and J is TRBJ2-1; no firm D call. Per the germline V gene, CDR1 is ENHRY and CDR2 is SYGVKD. This CDR3 region has 12 residues. V was cut by 2 bases and J by 10 bases, with 9 bases left in between. Here the CDR3 reads CAISEGVGEQFF. The CDR3 DNA sequence: TGTGCCATCAGTGAGGGAGTAGGAGAGCAGTTCTTC.